These T cell receptor beta chains were read from a single sample in a study of vaccination effects on CD4 cells after COVID-19. No antigen is known for these receptors. The table came from immunoSEQ multiplex PCR; TCRdb's copy has only in-frame clones and leaves some out. This sample carries some 15,000 clones, 55% to 75% of them seen once, and the ten largest clones take over 9%. The sample here was CD4+ T cells from PBMCs cultured with SARS-CoV-2 spike peptides, taken after COVID-19 vaccination. These receptors all come from a human donor who received a COVID-19 vaccine. CDR3s include the opening cysteine and the closing phenylalanine or tryptophan. The D gene is left open where the match is weak. Clone size appears in some rows only: once, few, many, or a class for an expanded clone.

D: -
J: TRBJ2-3
V: TRBV9
size: few
DNA: TGTGCCAGCAGCGTCTACCCGGGACACACCACAGATACGCAGTATTTT
CDR3: CASSVYPGHTTDTQYF

D: -
J: TRBJ1-3
V: TRBV7-9
size: once
DNA: TGTGCCAGCAGCGCCACGGAGTCCGGAGCTGGAAACACCATATATTTT
CDR3: CASSATESGAGNTIYF

D: -
J: TRBJ1-6
V: TRBV5-1
size: -
DNA: TGCGCCAGCAGCTTGGAGGGCAGCCTTAATTCACCCCTCCACTTT
CDR3: CASSLEGSLNSPLHF

D: -
J: TRBJ2-2
V: TRBV5-1
size: -
DNA: TGCGCCAGCAGACTCAACAGCGGTAACACCGGGGAGCTGTTTTTT
CDR3: CASRLNSGNTGELFF

D: -
J: TRBJ2-1
V: TRBV24-1
size: once
DNA: TGTGCCACCAGTGAGTCGATAGCGCTAGATGAGCAGTTCTTC
CDR3: CATSESIALDEQFF

D: -
J: TRBJ2-2
V: TRBV6-5
size: -
DNA: TGTGCCAGCCGACGACAGGGAGGGATCGGGGAGCTGTTTTTT
CDR3: CASRRQGGIGELFF

D: TRBD1
J: TRBJ1-2
V: TRBV10-3
size: -
DNA: TGTGCCATCAGAGCCGGGACAGTCAGGGATGGCTACACCTTC
CDR3: CAIRAGTVRDGYTF

D: -
J: TRBJ1-2
V: TRBV11-2
size: -
DNA: TGTGCCAGCGCAGCGGGGACACGAGCTAACTATGGCTACACCTTC
CDR3: CASAAGTRANYGYTF

D: -
J: TRBJ1-5
V: TRBV7-9
size: -
DNA: TGTGCCAGCAGCTTATCGGCATCTAGCGAGCCCCAGCATTTT
CDR3: CASSLSASSEPQHF

D: -
J: TRBJ1-2
V: TRBV29-1
size: medium-sized
DNA: TGCAGCGTTCCGGGAATTCCCTATGGCTACACCTTC
CDR3: CSVPGIPYGYTF

D: TRBD1
J: TRBJ1-2
V: TRBV6-6
size: -
DNA: TGTGCCAGCAGACCGGGACAGGGCGACTATGGCTACACCTTC
CDR3: CASRPGQGDYGYTF

D: -
J: TRBJ2-3
V: TRBV5-5
size: -
DNA: TGTGCCAGCAGTAGGGCCTCCCAGAGCACAGATACGCAGTATTTT
CDR3: CASSRASQSTDTQYF

D: -
J: TRBJ1-2
V: TRBV19
size: -
DNA: TGTGCCAGTAGTATAGGCCCAGCGCCCCATGGCTACACCTTC
CDR3: CASSIGPAPHGYTF

D: TRBD1
J: TRBJ2-5
V: TRBV27
size: -
DNA: TGTGCCAGCAGTTTCCAATGGACAGGGGCAGAGACCCAGTACTTC
CDR3: CASSFQWTGAETQYF

D: -
J: TRBJ1-5
V: TRBV5-1
size: -
DNA: TGCGCCAGCAGCTTGGGGGGGAGCAATCAGCCCCAGCATTTT
CDR3: CASSLGGSNQPQHF

D: TRBD1
J: TRBJ1-3
V: TRBV7-2
size: -
DNA: TGTGCCAGCAGCTACCGACAGGGACCCTTCATATATTTT
CDR3: CASSYRQGPFIYF

D: -
J: TRBJ1-2
V: TRBV5-4
size: -
DNA: TGTGCCAGCAGATTGGGGGGGGACTATGGCTACACCTTC
CDR3: CASRLGGDYGYTF

D: -
J: TRBJ1-1
V: TRBV10-3
size: -
DNA: TGTGCCATCAGTGAGACAGGGAGGGACACTGAAGCTTTCTTT
CDR3: CAISETGRDTEAFF

D: TRBD2
J: TRBJ2-5
V: TRBV9
size: -
DNA: TGTGCCAGCAGCGTAGCCTGGACTAGCGGGGAAGAGACCCAGTACTTC
CDR3: CASSVAWTSGEETQYF

D: TRBD1
J: TRBJ1-4
V: TRBV28
size: -
DNA: TGTGCCAGCTCCGGGACAGGGGTCATTAATGAAAAACTGTTTTTT
CDR3: CASSGTGVINEKLFF

D: TRBD1
J: TRBJ1-6
V: TRBV3-1/TRBV3-2
size: -
DNA: TGTGCCAGCACAAAAAGTGGACAGGGGAATTCACCCCTCCACTTT
CDR3: CASTKSGQGNSPLHF

D: -
J: TRBJ1-2
V: TRBV19
size: -
DNA: TGTGCCAGTAGTGCCCGCGGGAGAAACGGCTACACCTTC
CDR3: CASSARGRNGYTF

D: -
J: TRBJ2-1
V: TRBV5-1
size: -
DNA: TGCGCCAGCAGCTTGGGACCCTCAGGGGACAATGAGCAGTTCTTC
CDR3: CASSLGPSGDNEQFF

D: -
J: TRBJ1-3
V: TRBV28
size: -
DNA: TGTGCCAGCAGTTTATCACAAGGCCCTAGCTCTGGAAACACCATATATTTT
CDR3: CASSLSQGPSSGNTIYF

D: -
J: TRBJ2-4
V: TRBV28
size: -
DNA: TGTGCCAGCAGAAACAGCAAGCCCAAAAACATTCAGTACTTC
CDR3: CASRNSKPKNIQYF

D: -
J: TRBJ2-7
V: TRBV20-1
size: -
DNA: TGCAGTGCTAGTAGGGGGGCAGGCGAGCAGTACTTC
CDR3: CSASRGAGEQYF

D: -
J: TRBJ1-4
V: TRBV14
size: -
DNA: TGTGCCAGCAGCTTACGGGCAACAACTAATGAAAAACTGTTTTTT
CDR3: CASSLRATTNEKLFF

D: -
J: TRBJ2-5
V: TRBV12-3/TRBV12-4
size: few
DNA: TGTGCCAGCAGTTTTAGACAGCAAGAGAGCCAGTACTTC
CDR3: CASSFRQQESQYF

D: -
J: TRBJ1-1
V: TRBV6-1
size: -
DNA: TGTGCCAGCAGTGAGAGAGTAATGAACACTGAAGCTTTCTTT
CDR3: CASSERVMNTEAFF

D: TRBD2
J: TRBJ2-5
V: TRBV9
size: few
DNA: TGTGCCAGCAGTAGTAGCGGGGGGAGGGGAGAGACCCAGTACTTC
CDR3: CASSSSGGRGETQYF

D: TRBD1
J: TRBJ2-5
V: TRBV28
size: -
DNA: TGTGCCAGCAGTAGACAGGGCCAAGAGACCCAGTACTTC
CDR3: CASSRQGQETQYF

D: TRBD1
J: TRBJ1-1
V: TRBV4-2
size: once
DNA: TGTGCCAGCAGCCAAGATAGTTCCGGGACAGGGAAAGCTTTCTTT
CDR3: CASSQDSSGTGKAFF

D: TRBD1
J: TRBJ1-2
V: TRBV3-1/TRBV3-2
size: medium-sized
DNA: TGTGCCAGCAGCCAAGCGCTCCTGGAGACAGGGAACGGCTACACCTTC
CDR3: CASSQALLETGNGYTF

D: -
J: TRBJ2-7
V: TRBV13
size: -
DNA: TGTGCCAGCAGAGCAGAGATAAGGGGGTACGAGCAGTACTTC
CDR3: CASRAEIRGYEQYF

D: -
J: TRBJ2-3
V: TRBV6-2/TRBV6-3
size: -
DNA: TGTGCCAGCAGTGTTAGCACAGATACGCAGTATTTT
CDR3: CASSVSTDTQYF

D: TRBD2
J: TRBJ2-2
V: TRBV5-4
size: -
DNA: TGTGCCAGCAGCCAGGGACTAGTCGCGAACACCGGGGAGCTGTTTTTT
CDR3: CASSQGLVANTGELFF

D: TRBD1
J: TRBJ2-7
V: TRBV28
size: -
DNA: TGTGCCAGCAGGCAGACAGGGTACGAGCAGTACTTC
CDR3: CASRQTGYEQYF

D: TRBD1
J: TRBJ1-1
V: TRBV30
size: few
DNA: TGTGCCGGGGACAGGGGGAACACTGAAGCTTTCTTT
CDR3: CAGDRGNTEAFF

D: TRBD1
J: TRBJ1-2
V: TRBV28
size: -
DNA: TGTGCCAGCAGTCCCCCCGGGGCAGGGGGTCGAAAAGACTATGGCTACACCTTC
CDR3: CASSPPGAGGRKDYGYTF

D: -
J: TRBJ1-3
V: TRBV7-2
size: -
DNA: TGTGCCAGCAGCTTAGGGTACGGGATCTCTGGAAACACCATATATTTT
CDR3: CASSLGYGISGNTIYF

D: -
J: TRBJ2-3
V: TRBV5-1
size: medium-sized
DNA: TGCGCCAGCAGTCCCGGACAGCCTAGCACAGATACGCAGTATTTT
CDR3: CASSPGQPSTDTQYF

D: -
J: TRBJ1-2
V: TRBV4-1
size: -
DNA: TGCGCCAGCAGCACCAGCCAAGGAAGGGAAGATGGCTACACCTTC
CDR3: CASSTSQGREDGYTF

D: TRBD1
J: TRBJ1-6
V: TRBV7-2
size: -
DNA: TGTGCCAGCAGCCCAGTCGGGACAGATAATTCACCCCTCCACTTT
CDR3: CASSPVGTDNSPLHF

D: -
J: TRBJ1-1
V: TRBV5-1
size: few
DNA: TGCGCCAGCAGCTTGCAGGGGCTGACTGAAGCTTTCTTT
CDR3: CASSLQGLTEAFF

D: -
J: TRBJ1-2
V: TRBV5-1
size: -
DNA: TGCGCCAGCAGCTTAGTAGGAGGTCGGGCCTTAGATGGCTACACCTTC
CDR3: CASSLVGGRALDGYTF

D: -
J: TRBJ2-7
V: TRBV4-2
size: -
DNA: TGTGCCAGCAGCCAAGAAGGCGGGCCGGTGTACTTC
CDR3: CASSQEGGPVYF

D: TRBD1
J: TRBJ1-1
V: TRBV7-2
size: -
DNA: TGTGCCAGCAGCTTCTGGGGACAGCTGAACACTGAAGCTTTCTTT
CDR3: CASSFWGQLNTEAFF

D: -
J: TRBJ2-2
V: TRBV6-4
size: few
DNA: TGTGCCAGCAGCTCTCTGGCGACCGGGGAGCTGTTTTTT
CDR3: CASSSLATGELFF